These 28 T cell receptor beta chains originate from one sample sequenced in a study of blood T cell repertoires in COVID-19. Sequencing was performed with immunoSEQ multiplex PCR; in TCRdb, only in-frame clones are kept and a portion is missing. The sample has about 260,000 clones, less than 90% seen once; the top ten hold approximately 4%. The sample consisted of peripheral blood. Receptors were obtained from a man aged 60 to 69 with acute or convalescent COVID-19.

This clone was observed a handful of times. The chain carries TRBV19 and TRBJ2-5; D is possibly TRBD2 (5 bases). The CDR3 consists of 16 residues. CDR1 LNHDA and CDR2 SQIVND come from the germline V gene (reference sequence). V dropped 6 bases and J dropped 8 bases, with 25 bases sitting between them. The CDR3: CASSHEIGRATSTQYF. As DNA, the CDR3 is TGTGCCAGTAGCCATGAAATAGGGAGAGCAACGAGTACCCAGTACTTC. Filled out from reference TRBV19 and TRBJ2-5, the complete variable domain reads DGGITQSPKYLFRKEGQNVTLSCEQNLNHDAMYWYRQDPGQGLRLIYYSQIVNDFQKGDIAEGYSVSREKKESFPLTVTSAQKNPTAFYLCASSHEIGRATSTQYFGPGTRLLVL.

The J gene is TRBJ2-6, the V gene TRBV9; D uncertain. Germline V CDR1 and CDR2: SGDLS, YYNGEE. The CDR3 length is 16 residues. The V end was cut by 1 base, the J end by 0 bases, with 8 bases between. This CDR3 is CASSVFSDSGANVLTF. The CDR3, as DNA: TGTGCCAGCAGCGTATTTTCAGACTCTGGGGCCAACGTCCTGACTTTC.

The rearrangement joins TRBV9 to TRBJ2-4, with TRBD2 matching 12 bases. The trim removed 2 bases at V and 1 base at J, leaving 10 bases unmatched. This CDR3 is 19 amino acids long. Germline assignment: CDR1 SGDLS and CDR2 YYNGEE. The CDR3 loop is CASSVGLAGPGSAKNIQYF. The CDR3 region has the DNA TGTGCCAGCAGCGTCGGACTAGCGGGGCCCGGCTCCGCCAAAAACATTCAGTACTTC.

The rearrangement links TRBV7-8 to TRBJ2-5; 7 bases agree with TRBD1. Trimming took 5 bases from V and 4 from J; bases not matched to a gene: 19. Germline V gene data show CDR1 as SGHVS and CDR2 as FQNEAQ. The CDR3 runs to 18 residues. Written as DNA, the CDR3 is TGTGCCAGCAGCCCTTCGCTTTTGACAGGGCCTAAAGGAGAGACCCAGTACTTC. Protein: CASSPSLLTGPKGETQYF.

The chain links TRBV5-1 to TRBJ2-3; a weak D match, TRBD2 (8 bases). The germline CDR1 and CDR2 sequences are SGHRS and YFSETQ. With 5 bases removed from V and 3 bases from J, the gap between germline ends came to 19 bases. The CDR3 contains 16 residues. The CDR3 DNA follows: TGCGCCAGCAGTCACGGGAGGGAGGGGGCTACAGATACGCAGTATTTT. Protein sequence: CASSHGREGATDTQYF. Together with reference TRBV5-1 and TRBJ2-3, the CDR3 gives the full variable domain: KAGVTQTPRYLIKTRGQQVTLSCSPISGHRSVSWYQQTPGQGLQFLFEYFSETQRNKGNFPGRFSGRQFSNSRSEMNVSTLELGDSALYLCASSHGREGATDTQYFGPGTRLTVL.

This clone was counted only a few times. The rearrangement links TRBV11-3 to TRBJ1-2; D call uncertain. V was pared by 0 bases and J by 8 bases, with 10 bases between. The germline V gene encodes CDR1 SGHNT and CDR2 YENEEA. The CDR3 spans 13 residues. The CDR3 region has the DNA TGTGCCAGCAGCTTAGATTTCGGGGAGGGCTACACCTTC. Translation: CASSLDFGEGYTF. Combining the CDR3 with reference TRBV11-3 and TRBJ1-2 gives the whole variable domain EAGVVQSPRYKIIEKKQPVAFWCNPISGHNTLYWYLQNLGQGPELLIRYENEEAVDDSQLPKDRFSAERLKGVDSTLKIQPAELGDSAVYLCASSLDFGEGYTFGSGTRLTVV.

The chain joins TRBV6-5 to TRBJ2-2, with a possible D match to TRBD1 (5 bases). This CDR3 contains 15 residues. CDR1 and CDR2 from the germline V gene are MNHEY and SVGAGI. Trimming stripped 6 bases from V and 1 base from J, with 12 bases between. This CDR3 is CASSRYDRNTGELFF. DNA of the CDR3: TGTGCCAGCAGCCGGTACGACAGGAACACCGGGGAGCTGTTTTTT.

This clone was seen a handful of times. The chain uses TRBV6-2 or TRBV6-3 and TRBJ2-7; D is perhaps TRBD1 (5 bases). CDR1 and CDR2 (germline): MNHEY, SVGEGT. The CDR3 spans 12 residues. V lost 5 bases to trimming and J lost 2 bases, with 7 bases between them. The CDR3 nucleotides are TGTGCCAGCAGTAAAGGGGCCTACGAGCAGTACTTC. This encodes CASSKGAYEQYF.

The V and J genes are TRBV5-5 and TRBJ2-7; 9 bases map to TRBD1. The CDR3 consists of 14 residues. The germline CDR1 and CDR2 sequences are SGHKS and YYEKEE (reference sequence). Losses at the gene ends were 0 bases for V and 3 bases for J; bases not matched to a gene: 1. Here the CDR3 reads CASSLGGQGYEQYF. CDR3 DNA: TGTGCCAGCAGCTTGGGGGGACAGGGCTACGAGCAGTACTTC.

The count of this clone is one. This CDR3 reads CASRDTFRHNEQFF. The CDR3 coding sequence is TGTGCCAGCAGGGACACATTTAGACACAATGAGCAGTTCTTC. The chain links TRBV6-5 to TRBJ2-1, with D perhaps matching TRBD1 (5 bases). V was clipped by 6 bases and J by 5 bases, with 14 bases between them. The germline V gene has CDR1 MNHEY and CDR2 SVGAGI. This CDR3 has 14 amino acids.

The chain links TRBV9 to TRBJ1-2; D unresolved. The CDR3 extends over 14 amino acids. Germline CDR1 is SGDLS and CDR2 is YYNGEE. V was cut by 0 bases and J by 8 bases, with 14 bases left in between. This CDR3 reads CASSVVNSPRGYTF. The CDR3 coding sequence is TGTGCCAGCAGCGTAGTAAACTCCCCGAGGGGCTACACCTTC.

CDR3 nucleotide sequence: TGTGCCACCAGCAGAGGGGCTACTAGCGACGAGCAGTACTTC. Translating gives CATSRGATSDEQYF. The chain recombines TRBV15 with TRBJ2-7; 7 nucleotides align to TRBD2. The length of the CDR3 is 14 residues. J gave up 5 bases and V 1 base, and 5 bases lay outside the gene matches. Looked up from germline, CDR1 is LNHNV and CDR2 is YYDKDF (reference sequence).

The chain carries TRBV7-8 and TRBJ2-7, with D perhaps matching TRBD1 (6 bases). CDR3 length: 15 amino acids. CDR1 is SGHVS, CDR2 FQNEAQ, per germline. V was pared by 0 bases and J by 3 bases, with 12 bases between. The CDR3 nucleotides are TGTGCCAGCAGCTTAGCATTTGGACAGCTCTACGAGCAGTACTTC. This codes for CASSLAFGQLYEQYF.

V usage is TRBV4-1 and J usage is TRBJ1-2; 8 bases are a match to TRBD1. Trimming cost V 1 base and J 4 bases; bases outside gene matches: 5. This CDR3 is built from 15 residues. Germline loops: CDR1 MGHRA, CDR2 YSYEKL. CDR3 sequence: CASSQGNGQGYGYTF. The CDR3 nucleotides are TGCGCCAGCAGCCAAGGGAACGGACAGGGCTATGGCTACACCTTC.

The chain is built from TRBV6-2 or TRBV6-3 and TRBJ2-7, with D possibly TRBD1 on 6 matching bases. From germline, CDR1 is MNHEY and CDR2 SVGEGT. V lost 4 bases and J lost 3, with 16 bases in between. The CDR3 runs 15 residues. This CDR3 is CASSFGQPWIYEQYF. The CDR3 DNA follows: TGTGCCAGCAGTTTTGGACAGCCGTGGATCTACGAGCAGTACTTC.

The genes are TRBV6-5 and TRBJ1-3, with TRBD1 as a possible D gene (5 bases). V was trimmed by 4 bases and J by 4 bases, leaving 11 bases between them. Per the germline V gene, CDR1 is MNHEY and CDR2 is SVGAGI. The CDR3 has 14 amino acids. CDR3 DNA: TGTGCCAGCAGTTTGGGGGGGGACGGAAACACCATATATTTT. Translating it yields CASSLGGDGNTIYF.

This clone was counted between two and nine times. The J gene is TRBJ1-1, the V gene TRBV6-4, with D perhaps TRBD1 (6 bases). Trimming left V 3 bases short and J 1 base short, with 12 bases between. Germline assignment: CDR1 MRHNA and CDR2 SNTAGT. The CDR3 contains 15 residues. The CDR3 here is CASSEKLGGNTEAFF. CDR3 nucleotide sequence: TGTGCCAGCAGTGAGAAACTAGGGGGGAACACTGAAGCTTTCTTT.

This clone was seen a handful of times. V gene TRBV28 combines with J gene TRBJ2-5, with TRBD2 as a possible D gene (7 bases). The CDR3 is 14 amino acids. Germline CDR1 MDHEN, CDR2 SYDVKM. V was cut by 5 bases and J by 2 bases, with 12 bases left in between. The CDR3 is CASSPGGRQETQYF. CDR3 DNA: TGTGCCAGCAGTCCGGGGGGCAGACAAGAGACCCAGTACTTC.

This chain links TRBV28 with TRBJ2-2; tentative D call: TRBD2 (6 bases). Germline loops: CDR1 MDHEN, CDR2 SYDVKM. Trimming took 5 bases from V and 0 from J, leaving 10 bases between them. This CDR3 spans 15 amino acids. CDR3 bases: TGTGCCAGCAGTGTGGGAGGATCGAACACCGGGGAGCTGTTTTTT. This codes for CASSVGGSNTGELFF.

The rearrangement joins TRBV11-3 to TRBJ2-5; tentative D call: TRBD1 (6 bases). Germline values: CDR1 SGHNT, CDR2 YENEEA. This CDR3 has 15 residues. Trimming left V 2 bases short and J 2 bases short, with 12 bases between. This CDR3 reads CASSLRQDKQETQYF. As DNA, the CDR3 is TGTGCCAGCAGCTTACGACAGGATAAACAAGAGACCCAGTACTTC.

The rearrangement uses TRBV4-2 and TRBJ2-1; weak D call: TRBD2 (6 bases). The germline V and J ends were trimmed by 0 bases and 6 bases, with 15 bases remaining between them. The germline CDR1 and CDR2 sequences are LGHNA and YNFKEQ. The CDR3 extends over 16 amino acids. The CDR3 sequence: CASSQERGRSSNEQFF. CDR3 sequence (DNA): TGTGCCAGCAGCCAAGAACGGGGGAGAAGTAGCAATGAGCAGTTCTTC.

This chain links TRBV7-2 with TRBJ2-7; 12 nucleotides match TRBD2. This CDR3 is 16 amino acids long. The junction had 10 bases not matched to a gene; V was cut back by 4 bases and J by 6 bases. Germline values: CDR1 SGHTA, CDR2 FQGNSA. CDR3 DNA sequence: TGTGCCAGCAGCTGGGAGGCACTAGCGGGAGGAGGCGAGCAGTACTTC. Residues: CASSWEALAGGGEQYF. The full variable domain, with the rest looked up from reference TRBV7-2 and TRBJ2-7, is GAGVSQSPSNKVTEKGKDVELRCDPISGHTALYWYRQSLGQGLEFLIYFQGNSAPDKSGLPSDRFSAERTGGSVSTLTIQRTQQEDSAVYLCASSWEALAGGGEQYFGPGTRLTVT.

The gene calls are TRBV2 and TRBJ1-5; 8 nucleotides align to TRBD1. Germline V gene data show CDR1 as SNHLY and CDR2 as FYNNEI. CDR3 length: 14 residues. V was clipped by 5 bases and J by 7 bases; unmatched bases: 7. The CDR3 is CASSTRQGMQPQHF. As DNA, the CDR3 is TGTGCCAGCAGTACCCGACAGGGGATGCAGCCCCAGCATTTT.

The rearrangement uses TRBV11-2 and TRBJ2-5; TRBD1 agrees at 8 bases. Germline CDR1 and CDR2: SGHAT and FQNNGV. V was clipped by 4 bases and J by 5 bases; unmatched bases: 9. The CDR3 contains 15 residues. CDR3 nucleotide sequence: TGTGCCAGCAGCTCCCACAGGGGGTATAGGGAGACCCAGTACTTC. Its protein is CASSSHRGYRETQYF.

This chain joins TRBV3-1 (or the pseudogene TRBV3-2) and TRBJ2-5, with D uncertain. V dropped 0 bases and J dropped 5 bases, with 13 bases sitting between them. This CDR3 region has 15 residues. Germline V CDR1 and CDR2: LGHDT, YNNKEL (reference sequence). In DNA form, the CDR3 reads TGTGCCAGCAGCCAAGATGAGTCAAACTGGGAGACCCAGTACTTC. This sequence encodes CASSQDESNWETQYF.

V is TRBV9 and J is TRBJ1-2; no reliable D call. From germline, CDR1 is SGDLS and CDR2 YYNGEE. The CDR3 totals 13 residues. Trimming left V 4 bases short and J 2 bases short, with 9 bases between. The CDR3 protein is CASSSPVNYGYTF. CDR3 in DNA: TGTGCCAGCAGCTCGCCAGTCAACTATGGCTACACCTTC.

The chain joins TRBV4-2 to TRBJ2-1; the match to TRBD2 covers 10 bases. CDR3 length: 16 residues. Losses at the gene ends were 3 bases for V and 10 bases for J; bases not matched to a gene: 12. Per germline, CDR1 LGHNA and CDR2 YNFKEQ. The CDR3 sequence: CASSHRGASGSQEQFF. The CDR3 nucleotides read TGTGCCAGCAGCCACCGGGGGGCTAGCGGGAGCCAAGAGCAGTTCTTC.

The chain carries TRBV19 and TRBJ2-1; the D gene is possibly TRBD1 (6 bases). Germline CDR1 and CDR2: LNHDA and SQIVND (reference sequence). V was shortened by 2 bases and J by 8 bases, with 19 bases between the two germline ends. This CDR3 is built from 16 residues. The CDR3 DNA follows: TGTGCCAGTAGTATATCCGAGGGGGTAGCTTGGGATGAGCAGTTCTTC. Its protein product is CASSISEGVAWDEQFF.